The 31 T cell receptor beta chains in this list originate from one sample, sequenced in a study of metastatic and nonmetastatic thyroid tumors. The entire patient cohort was treatment-naive prior to thyroid surgery. TCRdb re-analyzed the PCR reads using MiXCR. The table records 75,000 to 100,000 clones, about an eighth of them present only once. The material sequenced was blood. All receptors derive from a female donor with papillary thyroid cancer or a benign thyroid nodule (not recorded which). Some clones in this sample may be carry-over from other donors' samples.

This clone turned up a few times. This clone may be a read error of a much larger clone one base away. This specimen includes other DNA sequences encoding the same CDR3. The chain uses TRBV25-1 and TRBJ2-3; D not resolved. The CDR3 is made up of 12 amino acids. V gave up 3 bases and J gave up 3 bases, with 4 bases separating them. Germline CDR1 and CDR2: MGHDK and SYGVNS. CDR3: CASSDLTDTQYF. CDR3 bases: TGTGCCAGCAGTGACCTAACAGATACGCAGTATTTT.

This clone was counted ten times or more. The chain has TRBV7-2 and TRBJ2-7; D is undetermined. The CDR3 loop spans 12 amino acids. Per germline, CDR1 SGHTA and CDR2 FQGNSA. Trimming stripped 5 bases from V and 4 bases from J, with 9 bases between. The CDR3 is CASSHMTYEQYF. As DNA, the CDR3 is TGTGCCAGCAGCCATATGACTTACGAGCAGTACTTC.

V gene TRBV30 combines with J gene TRBJ2-7; TRBD2 matches 10 bases. V was pared by 1 base and J by 3 bases, with 6 bases of the junction left unmatched. Germline V gives CDR1 GTSNPN, CDR2 SVGIG (reference sequence). This CDR3 comprises 15 residues. The CDR3 region is CAWSALLAGGYEQYF. The CDR3 DNA is TGTGCCTGGAGTGCCCTATTAGCGGGAGGCTACGAGCAGTACTTC.

This clone was found many times. The V gene is TRBV7-2, the J gene TRBJ2-7, with D unresolved. The CDR3 is 14 amino acids. The V gene's germline CDR1 is SGHTA and CDR2 FQGNSA. V was clipped by 1 base and J by 3 bases, with 10 bases between them. The CDR3 spells CASSLGSIGYEQYF. The DNA of the CDR3 is TGTGCCAGCAGCTTAGGGAGTATCGGCTACGAGCAGTACTTC.

Concerning this clone itself: The final CDR3 position lacks the conserved phenylalanine or tryptophan, pointing to a likely read error. The V gene is TRBV5-1, the J gene TRBJ1-1, with D perhaps matching TRBD1 (6 bases). Germline V CDR1 and CDR2: SGHRS, YFSETQ. The V end was cut by 9 bases, the J end by 3 bases, with 21 bases between. This CDR3 comprises 15 residues. The CDR3 is CANMLGFAGDTEAFS. The CDR3 bases are TGCGCCAACATGCTGGGGTTCGCAGGGGACACTGAAGCTTTCTCT.

The sample holds a few counts of this clone. It may be a read error: a sequence one base away is much more abundant. The chain carries TRBV24-1 and TRBJ2-3; D is uncertain. CDR3 length equals 16 residues. V was shortened by 0 bases and J by 1 base, with 10 bases between the two germline ends. Germline assignment: CDR1 KGHDR and CDR2 SFDVKD. CDR3 loop: CATSDLVARGTDTQYF. The CDR3 DNA is TGTGCCACCAGTGATTTGGTGGCTAGAGGCACAGATACGCAGTATTTT.

This clone was counted ten times or more. V gene TRBV19 combines with J gene TRBJ1-1, with TRBD1 identical over 7 bases. Unmatched junction bases numbered 9, after V lost 5 bases and J lost 6 bases. Germline CDR1 is LNHDA and CDR2 is SQIVND (reference sequence). The CDR3 has 14 amino acids. CDR3 sequence: CASSPKTGFAEAFF. The CDR3 DNA is TGTGCCAGTAGTCCCAAGACAGGGTTCGCTGAAGCTTTCTTT.

This clone was detected ten times or more. This chain connects TRBV20-1 to TRBJ1-3; unclear D gene. This CDR3 comprises 16 residues. The ends were cut back, 1 base at V and 6 bases at J, with 19 bases in the middle. Germline V gene sequence: CDR1 DFQATT, CDR2 SNEGSKA (reference sequence). CDR3 protein: CSARGADAALENTIYF. The CDR3 DNA reads TGCAGTGCTAGAGGGGCCGATGCAGCACTCGAAAACACCATATATTTT.

This clone was counted ten times or more. This clone may be a read error of a much larger clone one base away. The chain links TRBV5-1 to TRBJ1-6; possibly TRBD1 for D (5 bases). The CDR3 is 15 amino acids. The germline V gene has CDR1 SGHRS and CDR2 YFSETQ. Deletions cut 1 base from V and 11 bases from J, with 16 bases between. In DNA, the CDR3 is TGCGCCAGCAGCTTGTCGGGGGTTTTTGATCCACCCCTCCACTTT. Translation: CASSLSGVFDPPLHF.

This clone has ten or more counts. The J gene is TRBJ2-7, the V gene TRBV20-1; 9 bases line up with TRBD2. Germline loops: CDR1 DFQATT, CDR2 SNEGSKA (reference sequence). The CDR3 contains 15 residues. Trimming removed 6 bases from V and 2 bases from J; junction bases left unmatched: 11. The DNA of the CDR3 is TGCAGTGCGCAGTCTAGCGGGACAGAGACCTACGAGCAGTACTTC. Residues: CSAQSSGTETYEQYF.

By frequency in the sample, this clone is medium-sized (0.01 to 0.1%). The chain is built from TRBV6-7 and TRBJ2-1; TRBD2 matches at 7 bases. TRBV6-7 is an open reading frame, and its role is uncertain. V was clipped by 6 bases and J by 7 bases; unmatched bases: 3. The CDR3 loop spans 12 amino acids. The chain's CDR3 is CASSLGGNEQFF. CDR3 nucleotide sequence: TGTGCCAGCAGCTTGGGGGGGAATGAGCAGTTCTTC.

This clone has a count of ten or more. One end of the junction varies from germline; a read error may be responsible. The V gene is TRBV7-7, the J gene TRBJ2-5; TRBD2 agrees at 13 bases. This CDR3 is built from 16 residues. Germline V gene data show CDR1 as SSHAT and CDR2 as FNYEAQ (reference sequence). CDR3 nucleotide sequence: TGTGCTAGCAGCCGGGGGACTAGCGGGACCCTCCAGACCCAGTACTTC. Amino acid sequence: CASSRGTSGTLQTQYF.

A few counts support this clone. The rearrangement links TRBV7-8 to TRBJ1-6; tentatively, D is TRBD1 (5 bases). The germline V gene encodes CDR1 SGHVS and CDR2 FQNEAQ. The length of the CDR3 is 15 residues. The ends were cut back, 3 bases at V and 3 bases at J, with 9 bases in the middle. CDR3 amino acids: CASSFDSNYNSPLHF. DNA for the CDR3: TGTGCCAGCAGCTTTGACAGTAACTATAATTCACCCCTCCACTTT. Full variable domain (outside the CDR3, taken from reference TRBV7-8 and TRBJ1-6): GAGVSQSPRYKVAKRGQDVALRCDPISGHVSLFWYQQALGQGPEFLTYFQNEAQLDKSGLPSDRFFAERPEGSVSTLKIQRTQQEDSAVYLCASSFDSNYNSPLHFGNGTRLTVT.

CDR3 protein: CASIGGQGFNNQPQHF. The CDR3 DNA is TGTGCCAGCATAGGGGGACAGGGGTTCAACAATCAGCCCCAGCATTTT. V gene TRBV6-4 combines with J gene TRBJ1-5, with 10 nucleotides matching TRBD1. The CDR3 spans 16 residues. V dropped 7 bases and J dropped 3; count of bases not matched to a gene: 9. The germline V gene has CDR1 MRHNA and CDR2 SNTAGT.

On this clone: This may be a read error: a much more frequent sequence differs by one nucleotide. The chain uses TRBV28 and TRBJ1-2; no reliable D call. This CDR3 region has 18 residues. V gave up 2 bases and J gave up 0 bases, with 19 bases separating them. In germline, CDR1 is MDHEN, CDR2 SYDVKM. CDR3 sequence (DNA): TGTGCCAGCAGTTTAGAGTCCGTGGTCGATTTACCTAACTATGGCTACACCTTC. Translated, it gives CASSLESVVDLPNYGYTF.

This clone was recorded many times. This chain joins TRBV24-1 and TRBJ1-1; D not certain. Looked up from germline, CDR1 is KGHDR and CDR2 is SFDVKD. V was clipped by 6 bases and J by 4 bases, with 5 bases between them. The CDR3 contains 11 residues. CDR3 DNA: TGTGCCACCAGTCGGGGCACTGAAGCTTTCTTT. Translating gives CATSRGTEAFF.

This clone has ten or more counts. Other nucleotide sequences in the sample specify the same CDR3. This chain connects TRBV5-4 to TRBJ2-3; 14 nucleotides align to TRBD2. CDR1 is SGHNT and CDR2 is YYREEE in the germline V gene (reference sequence). The CDR3 covers 19 residues. Germline trimming cut 2 bases from V and 4 bases from J; bases unmatched to any gene: 12. The CDR3 DNA follows: TGTGCCAGCAGCTTCGCCGGGACTAGCGGGAGCGGGGGCCCAGATACGCAGTATTTT. Amino acids: CASSFAGTSGSGGPDTQYF.

This clone came up many times. This chain links TRBV18 with TRBJ2-7; 7 bases are a match to TRBD1. The trim removed 6 bases at V and 6 bases at J, leaving 8 bases unmatched. Germline V gene lookup returns CDR1 KGHSH and CDR2 LQKENI. This CDR3 has 13 amino acids. In DNA, the CDR3 is TGTGCCAGCTCGCGGGTAACAGGGGTCGAGCAGTACTTC. As protein: CASSRVTGVEQYF.

This clone was recorded many times. The genes are TRBV11-1 and TRBJ2-7, with D unclear. The CDR3 contains 13 residues. V was shortened by 1 base and J by 1 base, with 5 bases between the two germline ends. CDR1 is SGHAT and CDR2 is FQDESV in the germline V gene (reference sequence). CDR3 DNA: TGTGCCAGCAGCTTAGTTGTGTCCTACGAGCAGTACTTC. Protein product: CASSLVVSYEQYF.

The chain joins TRBV5-1 to TRBJ2-2; 9 nucleotides agree with TRBD1. The CDR3 totals 15 residues. V gave up 4 bases and J gave up 3 bases; unmatched junction bases: 4. Germline V gene sequence: CDR1 SGHRS, CDR2 YFSETQ. The CDR3 nucleotides are TGCGCCAGCAGCCTGGACAGGGGTGACACCGGGGAGCTGTTTTTT. Translated: CASSLDRGDTGELFF.

This clone was seen a handful of times. The chain links TRBV12-3 or TRBV12-4 to TRBJ2-5; TRBD2 agrees at 15 bases. The V segment lost 5 bases and the J segment 4 bases; nucleotides outside the gene matches: 5. The CDR3 covers 16 residues. CDR3: CASSLGLAGGRETQYF. The CDR3 DNA follows: TGTGCCAGCAGTCTTGGACTAGCGGGAGGGAGAGAGACCCAGTACTTC.

Points on this clone: Given a much more abundant clone one base away, this may be a read error. Other DNA sequences in this specimen translate into the identical CDR3. The chain employs TRBV2 and TRBJ2-5; perhaps TRBD1 as D (7 bases). The CDR3 loop spans 14 amino acids. CDR1 and CDR2 (germline): SNHLY, FYNNEI. CDR3 loop: CASSEVRGVETQYF. The CDR3 DNA reads TGTGCCAGCAGTGAAGTCAGGGGGGTGGAGACGCAGTACTTC.

By share, this clone ranks as large. The genes are TRBV2 and TRBJ2-2, with a tentative D call TRBD2 (5 bases). CDR1 SNHLY and CDR2 FYNNEI come from the germline V gene. V was clipped by 7 bases and J by 4 bases, with 13 bases between them. The CDR3 is 14 residues long. CDR3 sequence (DNA): TGTGCCAGCACGGGGTACCTTAGCACCGGGGAGCTGTTTTTT. Encoded protein: CASTGYLSTGELFF.

This clone was recorded at least ten times. A read error is possible here, since a much larger clone lies one base away. In the same sample, other DNA sequences code for this CDR3. This sequence joins TRBV19 and TRBJ1-6; weak D call: TRBD1 (5 bases). CDR1 and CDR2 from the germline V gene are LNHDA and SQIVND (reference sequence). Trimming left V 5 bases short and J 10 bases short, with 18 bases between. The CDR3 spans 15 residues. CDR3 DNA: TGTGCCAGTAGTGAGGTTGGGACCCCGTCCTCACCCCTCCACTTT. It translates to CASSEVGTPSSPLHF.

DNA for the CDR3: TGTGCCAGCAGTGGTGTTAGGACCGGGGAGCTGTTTTTT. Residues: CASSGVRTGELFF. The rearrangement joins TRBV2 to TRBJ2-2, with D hard to call. Germline CDR1 and CDR2: SNHLY and FYNNEI. V gave up 4 bases and J gave up 5 bases, with 8 bases separating them. The CDR3 consists of 13 residues.

In regard to this clone: This may come from a read error, since a much larger clone is one base off. V and J are TRBV2 and TRBJ2-6; D not resolved. Per germline, CDR1 SNHLY and CDR2 FYNNEI. The length of the CDR3 is 13 residues. CDR3 nucleotide sequence: TGTGGCCTGCGCGATACTGGGGCCAACGTCCTGACTTTC. It encodes CGLRDTGANVLTF.

This sequence joins TRBV6-1 and TRBJ1-1; no definite D call. From germline, CDR1 is MNHNS and CDR2 SASEGT. V dropped 3 bases and J dropped 1 base, with 6 bases sitting between them. CDR3 length equals 13 residues. CDR3 in amino acids: CASSDRGNTEAFF. The DNA of the CDR3 is TGTGCCAGCAGTGATCGAGGGAACACTGAAGCTTTCTTT.

The V gene is TRBV30, the J gene TRBJ1-2; no clear D gene. Germline V gene data show CDR1 as GTSNPN and CDR2 as SVGIG (reference sequence). The V end lost 0 bases, the J end lost 5 bases, and 13 bases lay between the germline ends. The CDR3 extends over 14 amino acids. For the CDR3, the DNA is TGTGCCTGGAGTGTAACGGGTTTTGGGTATGGCTACACCTTC. Translating it yields CAWSVTGFGYGYTF.

This clone has a count of ten or more. The V call is TRBV30, the J call TRBJ2-7, with 7 bases fitting TRBD1. V shed 0 bases, J shed 2 bases, and the junction held 7 bases outside the gene matches. Germline V gene lookup returns CDR1 GTSNPN and CDR2 SVGIG (reference sequence). The CDR3 is 15 amino acids. Here the CDR3 reads CAWSVRDSKAYEQYF. CDR3 DNA sequence: TGTGCCTGGAGTGTACGGGACAGCAAAGCCTACGAGCAGTACTTC.

This clone was counted ten times or more. V and J are TRBV6-1 and TRBJ2-7, with D hard to call. The germline V and J ends were trimmed by 6 bases and 0 bases, with 6 bases remaining between them. Germline values: CDR1 MNHNS, CDR2 SASEGT. This CDR3 region has 12 residues. The CDR3 DNA follows: TGTGCCAGCAGAAAGGACTCCTACGAGCAGTACTTC. Its translation: CASRKDSYEQYF.

This clone has ten or more counts. The rearrangement uses TRBV29-1 and TRBJ2-7; weak D call: TRBD2 (5 bases). Per the germline V gene, CDR1 is SQVTM and CDR2 is ANQGSEA. The CDR3 covers 12 residues. V lost 7 bases to trimming and J lost 0 bases, with 10 bases between them. The CDR3 DNA reads as TGCAGCGGAGCGGTAAGCTCCTACGAGCAGTACTTC. This encodes CSGAVSSYEQYF.